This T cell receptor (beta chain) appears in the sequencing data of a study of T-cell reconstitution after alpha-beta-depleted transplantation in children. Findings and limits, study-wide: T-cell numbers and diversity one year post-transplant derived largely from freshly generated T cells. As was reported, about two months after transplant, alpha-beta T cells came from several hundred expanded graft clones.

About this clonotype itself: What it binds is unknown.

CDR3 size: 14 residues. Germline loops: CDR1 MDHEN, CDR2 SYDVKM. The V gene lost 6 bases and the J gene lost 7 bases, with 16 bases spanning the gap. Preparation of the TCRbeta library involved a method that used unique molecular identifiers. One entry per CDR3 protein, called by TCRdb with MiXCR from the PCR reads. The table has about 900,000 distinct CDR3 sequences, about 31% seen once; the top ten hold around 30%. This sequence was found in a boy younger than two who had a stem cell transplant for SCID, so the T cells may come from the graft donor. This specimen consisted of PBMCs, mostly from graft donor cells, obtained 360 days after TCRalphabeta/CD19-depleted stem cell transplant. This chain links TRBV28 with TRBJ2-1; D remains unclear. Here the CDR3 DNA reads TGTGCCAGCAGCTTCCGAAGGGCTCCGAATGAGCAGTTCTTC. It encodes CASSFRRAPNEQFF.